This T cell receptor beta chain was sequenced for a study of vaccination and CD4 T cells after COVID-19. Study information: Two doses of either BNT162b2 or mRNA-1273 vaccine were given to participants. The stimulus for the cells was overlapping spike peptides derived from SARS-CoV-2, HCoV-NL63, HCoV-OC43 and HCoV-229E.

Treatment meaning: approximately 9-day PBMC culture with coronavirus spike peptide pools or control peptides (ViraFEST assay). Note on this clonotype: The antigen is undetermined.

The Oncomine TCR Beta short-read assay was applied to DNA of cultured CD4+ T cells. One entry per CDR3 protein results from TCRdb running MiXCR on the PCR reads. The sample has about 18,000 distinct CDR3 sequences, 50% seen once. Trimming at V came to 1 base and at J to 6 bases, leaving 7 bases not matched to a gene. The germline V gene encodes CDR1 LNHNV and CDR2 YYDKDF (reference sequence). CDR3 size: 16 residues. General observations from the study: Convalescent patients gained a median approximately 89% of their reactive clones only post-vaccination.

The chain couples TRBV15 to TRBJ1-5; 9 positions match TRBD1. Sequencing was performed on CD4+ T cells from blood, cultured in vitro. The TCR sequence derives from a human donor who had recovered from COVID-19. CDR3 region: CATSRAGQGLGQPQHF. CDR3 sequence (DNA): TGTGCCACCAGCAGAGCCGGACAGGGGCTGGGTCAGCCCCAGCATTTT.